One sample yielded the 6 T cell receptor beta chains listed below, sequenced in a study of T-cell reconstitution after alpha-beta-depleted transplantation in children. It was with unique molecular identifiers that the TCRbeta library was prepared. TCRdb ran MiXCR on the PCR reads and lists one entry per CDR3 protein. The sample shows about 460,000 distinct CDR3 sequences, 10% to 12% of them seen only once. The starting material was PBMCs, mostly from graft donor cells, obtained 180 days after TCRalphabeta/CD19-depleted stem cell transplant. The receptor set was obtained from a female patient aged 2-9 years who had a stem cell transplant for aplastic anemia, so the T cells may come from the graft donor.

This clonotype was counted a few times. This sequence joins TRBV29-1 and TRBJ1-1; TRBD1 aligns across 9 bases. This CDR3 spans 16 amino acids. Per the germline V gene, CDR1 is SQVTM and CDR2 is ANQGSEA. The trim removed 1 base at V and 7 bases at J, leaving 13 bases unmatched. In nucleotides, the CDR3 is TGCAGCGTTGAAGGGGTAAACAGGGGGCTACGGGTTGAAGCTTTCTTT. Its translation is CSVEGVNRGLRVEAFF.

CDR3 region: CASSPPIGSRPYEQYF. Here the CDR3 DNA reads TGTGCCAGCTCACCACCGATTGGCTCCCGACCCTACGAGCAGTACTTC. The chain employs TRBV18 and TRBJ2-7; no firm D call. CDR1 and CDR2 from the germline V gene are KGHSH and LQKENI. The CDR3 runs 16 residues. The V and J ends lost 0 bases and 2 bases respectively, with 14 bases between them.

The chain couples TRBV12-3 or TRBV12-4 to TRBJ2-1, with 7 bases fitting TRBD2. The CDR3 extends over 12 amino acids. With V trimmed by 6 bases and J by 7 bases, 3 bases remained unmatched. CDR3 in amino acids: CASSSGTNEQFF. The CDR3, as DNA: TGTGCCAGCAGCAGCGGGACGAATGAGCAGTTCTTC.

V gene TRBV20-1 combines with J gene TRBJ2-1, with TRBD2 matching over 7 bases. V lost 5 bases and J lost 2; bases outside the gene matches: 6. The CDR3 is 14 amino acids. Germline CDR1 DFQATT, CDR2 SNEGSKA (reference sequence). CDR3 nucleotide sequence: TGCAGTGCTGCCCGACTAGCAGCCTACAATGAGCAGTTCTTC. Amino acid sequence: CSAARLAAYNEQFF.

This chain connects TRBV5-1 to TRBJ2-5; 8 nucleotides line up with TRBD1. V lost 2 bases to trimming and J lost 4 bases; unmatched junction nucleotides: 4. Germline V lookup: CDR1 SGHRS, CDR2 YFSETQ. This CDR3 comprises 14 residues. The chain's CDR3 is CASSLAQGVETQYF. The CDR3 nucleotides read TGCGCCAGCAGCTTAGCACAGGGGGTAGAGACCCAGTACTTC.

The chain links TRBV6-5 to TRBJ2-1; the D gene is possibly TRBD2 (6 bases). CDR3 size: 13 residues. Germline CDR1 and CDR2: MNHEY and SVGAGI. Trimming shortened V by 2 bases and J by 11 bases, and 13 bases separated the two germline ends. CDR3 loop: CASSYIGRGKQFF. As DNA, the CDR3 is TGTGCCAGCAGTTACATCGGACGGGGGAAGCAGTTCTTC.